This T cell receptor (beta chain) was profiled in a study of T-cell memory formation after mild COVID-19. For the study at large: Clusters were largely donor specific. Study observations and caveats: Mainly CM and EM harbored the contracting CD4+ clones; mainly EMRA harbored the CD8+ ones. Clones shrinking from day 15 to 85 showed even CD4/CD8 mixes; later expanders tilted CD4+.

5'RACE, which relied on constant-segment primers, yielded TCR alpha and TCR beta cDNA libraries carrying sample barcodes and UMIs. TCRdb used MiXCR to reprocess the 5' RACE reads, holding one entry per CDR3 protein. This table holds about 340,000 distinct CDR3 sequences, over 10% found once. The sample holds a few counts of this clonotype. The target antigen is unknown. The clonotype comes from a young man who had mild COVID-19 (a few samples of this study predate the infection). Cell type and time point are not known. Sequencing was carried out using PBMCs or a T cell subset sorted from them (not recorded which).

DNA for the CDR3: TGTGCCAGCAGTTATCCGACAGCTATTGAAGCTTTCTTT. Encoded protein: CASSYPTAIEAFF. The V call is TRBV6-6, the J call TRBJ1-1, with a tentative D call TRBD1 (5 bases). CDR3 length equals 13 residues. CDR1 and CDR2 from the germline V gene are MNHNY and SVGAGI (reference sequence). The ends were cut back, 3 bases at V and 7 bases at J, with 12 bases in the middle.